This TCR beta chain was documented in a study of T cells expressing NK-cell markers. Broader study findings: Clones of NKG2C+ T cells that had expanded were of unclear HCMV specificity. Dominant NKG2C+ clonotype frequencies of about 1.0-8% of CD8+ T cells were measured in about 6 donors.

5'RACE template switching with UMIs produced the TCR beta cDNA. TCRdb reprocessed the 5' RACE reads; each CDR3 protein has one entry and no DNA is given. The sample totals fewer than 400,000 distinct CDR3 sequences. With regard to this clonotype: Its antigen is unknown.

This CDR3 region has 16 residues. Per germline, CDR1 KGHDR and CDR2 SFDVKD. The chain joins TRBV24-1 to TRBJ2-3; the D call of TRBD1 rests on TCRdb alone, since no DNA is present to check it. This receptor was identified in a man aged 18 to 70 in good health. Sequencing was carried out using blood T cells: a sorted CD56 or NKG2C T cell subset, CD4+ or CD8+ T cells, or bulk PBMC T cells (not recorded which). CDR3 region: CATSDPIGDRTDTQYF.